Below, one T cell receptor beta chain is given with its context. The antigen is unknown. The J segment lost 0 bases and the V segment lost 2 bases, leaving 6 bases of the junction unmatched. This CDR3 is built from 16 residues. Germline CDR1 reads SNHLY; CDR2 reads FYNNEI. The source of the sample is a study of monozygotic twins with cystic fibrosis. Study-level points and caveats: Low clonality (median roughly 0.01) suggested a mostly naive repertoire. In 13 of 16 pairs, V gene usage was closest to the co-twin's.

The method was immunoSEQ multiplex PCR; TCRdb's version includes in-frame clones alone and lacks a portion of them. The top ten clones hold roughly 0.9% of a sample with around 34,000 clones, more than 85% of them seen once. Sequencing was done on a sample of blood. The sequence derives from a girl under 10 years old with cystic fibrosis. The chain couples TRBV2 to TRBJ1-1, with 7 bases lining up with TRBD1. CDR3 sequence (DNA): TGTGCCAGCAGTGAAACCGGGACAGTAATGAACACTGAAGCTTTCTTT. Residues: CASSETGTVMNTEAFF.